This is a list of T cell receptor beta chains from one sample in a study of T cells in Graves' hyperthyroidism and ophthalmopathy. TCRdb analysed the multiplex PCR reads with MiXCR anew, one entry per CDR3 protein. The sample holds around 450,000 distinct CDR3 sequences; approximately 14% are singletons and the top ten take 13% to 15%. What was sequenced was blood. Source of these receptors: a woman younger than 30 with Graves' hyperthyroidism. CDR3s include the opening cysteine and the closing phenylalanine or tryptophan. A D gene is named only where the DNA matches it firmly. Size values are once, few and many counts, or a class for expanded clones, and some rows have none.

DNA: TGTGCCAGCAGCTTAGCGAGGCGTGTAGTGGGTGCTAACTATGGCTACACCTTC
CDR3: CASSLARRVVGANYGYTF
V: TRBV7-2
size: NA
D: NA
J: TRBJ1-2

DNA: TGTGCCAGCAGCAAGACAGGGACGGGGGATGGCACTGAAGCTTTCTTT
CDR3: CASSKTGTGDGTEAFF
V: TRBV7-3
size: many
D: TRBD1
J: TRBJ1-1

DNA: TGTGCCAGCAGAAGCACCAGGGTCTACGAGCAGTACTTC
CDR3: CASRSTRVYEQYF
V: TRBV7-2
size: many
D: NA
J: TRBJ2-7

DNA: TGTGCCAGCAGTGAAGGGTTTCCGGGACTAGAGAATGAGCAGTTCTTC
CDR3: CASSEGFPGLENEQFF
V: TRBV2
size: many
D: TRBD2
J: TRBJ2-1

DNA: TGCGCCAGCAGCCAAGATGGGCAGGCCCGGGATACGCAGTATTTT
CDR3: CASSQDGQARDTQYF
V: TRBV4-1
size: NA
D: NA
J: TRBJ2-3

DNA: TGTGCCAGCAGCTGGAGGGACAGTCGAGCAATGAACACTGAAGCTTTCTTT
CDR3: CASSWRDSRAMNTEAFF
V: TRBV7-9
size: many
D: TRBD1
J: TRBJ1-1

DNA: TGCAGCGTTACAGTGGGTCGGACCGGGGAGCTGTTTTTT
CDR3: CSVTVGRTGELFF
V: TRBV29-1
size: NA
D: NA
J: TRBJ2-2

DNA: TGCGCCAGCAGCCAAGATCCCCCCGACAGGGGTAACTATGGCTACACCTTC
CDR3: CASSQDPPDRGNYGYTF
V: TRBV4-1
size: NA
D: TRBD1
J: TRBJ1-2

DNA: TGTGCCAGCAGACGCCCGGGAGCTAACTATGGCTACACCTTC
CDR3: CASRRPGANYGYTF
V: TRBV27
size: NA
D: NA
J: TRBJ1-2

DNA: TGCAGTGCTAGAGATCTTATAGCGGGGGACAATGAGCAGTTCTTC
CDR3: CSARDLIAGDNEQFF
V: TRBV20-1
size: many
D: TRBD2
J: TRBJ2-1

DNA: TGCGCCAGCAGCCCCGGGGAGGGCGGGGGGTACAATGAGCAGTTCTTC
CDR3: CASSPGEGGGYNEQFF
V: TRBV4-3
size: few
D: TRBD2
J: TRBJ2-1

DNA: TGTGCCAGCAGTATTGGCCCTGGGGGTGAAAAACTGTTTTTT
CDR3: CASSIGPGGEKLFF
V: TRBV6-9
size: NA
D: NA
J: TRBJ1-4

DNA: TGTGCCAGTAGTATGGGGGGACAGGGGGTGATGGGCAATCAGCCCCAGCATTTT
CDR3: CASSMGGQGVMGNQPQHF
V: TRBV19
size: NA
D: TRBD1
J: TRBJ1-5

DNA: TGTGCCAGCAGTTTTAGGCTAGCGGGAGTGGATACGCAGTATTTT
CDR3: CASSFRLAGVDTQYF
V: TRBV28
size: many
D: TRBD2
J: TRBJ2-3

DNA: TGTGCCAGCAGCCCTGTTACAGGGGCCATAAATTCACCCCTCCACTTT
CDR3: CASSPVTGAINSPLHF
V: TRBV11-2
size: many
D: TRBD1
J: TRBJ1-6

DNA: TGCAGTGCTCCTGGGACAGGGACCATCAAGAACGAGCAGTACTTC
CDR3: CSAPGTGTIKNEQYF
V: TRBV20-1
size: many
D: TRBD1
J: TRBJ2-7

DNA: TGTGCCAGCCCCCTTGCCGGGCCGAACACCGGGGAGCTGTTTTTT
CDR3: CASPLAGPNTGELFF
V: TRBV7-9
size: few
D: NA
J: TRBJ2-2

DNA: TGCAGTGCTAGAGTTCAACTAGCGGGGGGCGCAGATACGCAGTATTTT
CDR3: CSARVQLAGGADTQYF
V: TRBV20-1
size: NA
D: TRBD2
J: TRBJ2-3

DNA: TGCAGTGCTAAATCCAGCGGGAGGCCTTACAATGAGCAGTTCTTC
CDR3: CSAKSSGRPYNEQFF
V: TRBV20-1
size: many
D: TRBD2
J: TRBJ2-1

DNA: TGTGCCAGCAGCTTAGTTTGGAAACGGACTAGCACAGATACGCAGTATTTT
CDR3: CASSLVWKRTSTDTQYF
V: TRBV7-9
size: few
D: NA
J: TRBJ2-3

DNA: TGCAGCGTTGTACAGGGGGGAGAGACCCAGTACTTC
CDR3: CSVVQGGETQYF
V: TRBV29-1
size: NA
D: TRBD1
J: TRBJ2-5

DNA: TGTGCCAGCAGTTACTTCGGGGGAGCGACAGGGGAAGGCGAGCAGTACTTC
CDR3: CASSYFGGATGEGEQYF
V: TRBV6-5
size: many
D: TRBD1
J: TRBJ2-7

DNA: TGTGCCAGCAGCTTAACCTCTTATGGCTACACCTTC
CDR3: CASSLTSYGYTF
V: TRBV11-2
size: many
D: NA
J: TRBJ1-2

DNA: TGTGCCAGCAGCCCCATCTTGAGGCTGAACACTGAAGCTTTCTTT
CDR3: CASSPILRLNTEAFF
V: TRBV28
size: many
D: NA
J: TRBJ1-1

DNA: TGCAGTGCTAGAGATCTAGTACAGGGTACCCAGGTCAGCCCCTATGGCTACACCTTC
CDR3: CSARDLVQGTQVSPYGYTF
V: TRBV20-1
size: few
D: NA
J: TRBJ1-2

DNA: TGTGCCAGCAGCCGAAGGGGGGGGTCTGAAGCTTTCTTT
CDR3: CASSRRGGSEAFF
V: TRBV7-3
size: many
D: NA
J: TRBJ1-1

DNA: TGTGCCAGCAGTCTTACGGGGGGGGGACAAGAGACCCAGTACTTC
CDR3: CASSLTGGGQETQYF
V: TRBV28
size: many
D: TRBD2
J: TRBJ2-5

DNA: TGTGCCAGCAGCGTTGGGGCTGGAGATACTGAAGCTTTCTTT
CDR3: CASSVGAGDTEAFF
V: TRBV9
size: NA
D: NA
J: TRBJ1-1

DNA: TGTGCCAGCAGCTCTAATAGCGGGGGGGTAGATACGCAGTATTTT
CDR3: CASSSNSGGVDTQYF
V: TRBV7-2
size: many
D: TRBD2
J: TRBJ2-3

DNA: TGCGCCAGCAGCCCCGGGACAGGGGCTTTAAACACCATATATTTT
CDR3: CASSPGTGALNTIYF
V: TRBV4-3
size: few
D: TRBD1
J: TRBJ1-3

DNA: TGCGCCAGCAGCTGGGCCAACGTCCTGACTTTC
CDR3: CASSWANVLTF
V: TRBV5-1
size: NA
D: NA
J: TRBJ2-6

DNA: TGCAGTGCTGGGGGGACAGGGGTTTCCTACGAGCAGTACTTC
CDR3: CSAGGTGVSYEQYF
V: TRBV20-1
size: many
D: TRBD1
J: TRBJ2-7

DNA: TGTGCCACCAGCAGAGACCGGGACCTAACTGGCTACACCTTC
CDR3: CATSRDRDLTGYTF
V: TRBV15
size: NA
D: NA
J: TRBJ1-2

DNA: TGTGCCAGCAGCGCTGGGGAGGGGGCCGGCTCCTACGAGCAGTACTTC
CDR3: CASSAGEGAGSYEQYF
V: TRBV9
size: NA
D: NA
J: TRBJ2-7

DNA: TGCAGCGTTAGGACAGGGGGCATGAACACTGAAGCTTTCTTT
CDR3: CSVRTGGMNTEAFF
V: TRBV29-1
size: NA
D: TRBD1
J: TRBJ1-1

DNA: TGTGCCAGCAGCCAAGATCTGGGGCAGGACATTCAGTACTTC
CDR3: CASSQDLGQDIQYF
V: TRBV3-1
size: many
D: NA
J: TRBJ2-4

DNA: TGCAGTACGCCAGGACCCTTTCTCACAGATACGCAGTATTTT
CDR3: CSTPGPFLTDTQYF
V: TRBV20-1
size: NA
D: NA
J: TRBJ2-3

DNA: TGTGCCAGCAGTTTCAGGGGTGAGCAGTTCTTC
CDR3: CASSFRGEQFF
V: TRBV6-1
size: many
D: NA
J: TRBJ2-1

DNA: TGTGCCAGCAGTTACTCGATCCCCCAGATCCCGAACACCGGGGAGCTGTTTTTT
CDR3: CASSYSIPQIPNTGELFF
V: TRBV6-5
size: many
D: NA
J: TRBJ2-2

DNA: TGTGCCAGCAGTGGGAGTAGCGACGAGCAGTACTTC
CDR3: CASSGSSDEQYF
V: TRBV12-3/TRBV12-4
size: many
D: NA
J: TRBJ2-7

DNA: TGTGCCAGTAAGGGTGGGGGCAATCAGCCCCAGCATTTT
CDR3: CASKGGGNQPQHF
V: TRBV19
size: NA
D: NA
J: TRBJ1-5

DNA: TGTGCCAGCAGCGTAGGATCCTCGGACACTACTTATGGCTACACCTTC
CDR3: CASSVGSSDTTYGYTF
V: TRBV9
size: many
D: NA
J: TRBJ1-2

DNA: TGTGCCAGCAGCTTTCCCACAGGACTAGCGGGATTTAAGAATGAGCAGTTCTTC
CDR3: CASSFPTGLAGFKNEQFF
V: TRBV11-1
size: many
D: TRBD2
J: TRBJ2-1

DNA: TGTGCCAGCAGTCCAGGAATCTATGGCTACACCTTC
CDR3: CASSPGIYGYTF
V: TRBV12-3/TRBV12-4
size: once
D: NA
J: TRBJ1-2